These 13 T cell receptor beta chains were sequenced from one sample in a study of cytomegalovirus exposure and HLA in healthy donors. Profiling relied on immunoSEQ multiplex PCR, and the TCRdb table lists in-frame clones only, not all of them. The sample shows tens of thousands of clones, 96% of them seen only once. Sequencing was performed on PBMCs. The receptors derive from a woman in her late teens or twenties in good health and CMV-seropositive.

The V call is TRBV10-3, the J call TRBJ1-3; D remains unclear. V was cut by 6 bases and J by 0 bases, with 3 bases left in between. CDR1 is ENHRY, CDR2 SYGVKD, per germline. This CDR3 region has 12 residues. This CDR3 is CAISYSGNTIYF. CDR3 nucleotides: TGTGCCATCAGCTACTCTGGAAACACCATATATTTT.

The chain couples TRBV4-2 to TRBJ1-3; D is ambiguous. CDR1 and CDR2 from the germline V gene are LGHNA and YNFKEQ. CDR3 size: 15 residues. Trimming shortened V by 0 bases and J by 1 base, and 7 bases separated the two germline ends. CDR3 DNA sequence: TGTGCCAGCAGCCAAGACGCGTTATCTGGAAACACCATATATTTT. Amino acid sequence: CASSQDALSGNTIYF.

This chain uses TRBV7-2 with TRBJ1-1, with D hard to call. Germline CDR1 SGHTA, CDR2 FQGNSA. The V end lost 1 base, the J end lost 8 bases, and 11 bases lay between the germline ends. The CDR3 covers 13 residues. The CDR3 loop reads CASSLEPGGEAFF. The CDR3, as DNA: TGTGCCAGCAGCTTAGAACCAGGAGGGGAAGCTTTCTTT.

The chain couples TRBV4-1 to TRBJ2-7; D perhaps matches TRBD2 (6 bases). CDR3 length: 13 residues. V was cut by 4 bases and J by 4 bases, with 11 bases left in between. Germline assignment: CDR1 MGHRA and CDR2 YSYEKL. The CDR3 DNA is TGCGCCAGCAGCCCGGGACTGAGATACGAGCAGTACTTC. Residues: CASSPGLRYEQYF.

The chain combines TRBV6-6 with TRBJ2-7; 14 bases agree with TRBD2. The ends lost 3 bases at V and 3 bases at J; junction bases unmatched: 1. This CDR3 contains 15 residues. Germline V gives CDR1 MNHNY, CDR2 SVGAGI (reference sequence). The chain's CDR3 is CASSYGLAGGYEQYF. The CDR3, as DNA: TGTGCCAGCAGTTATGGACTAGCGGGAGGCTACGAGCAGTACTTC.

Notes on this clone: The same CDR3 arises from other DNA sequences in this sample as well. This rearrangement joins TRBV7-3 to TRBJ2-3; 9 bases agree with TRBD2. Germline V gene sequence: CDR1 SGHTA, CDR2 FQGTGA. This CDR3 is 15 amino acids long. V shed 3 bases, J shed 1 base, and the junction held 2 bases outside the gene matches. The CDR3, as DNA: TGTGCCAGCAGCTTTAGCGGGAGTGGCACAGATACGCAGTATTTT. It specifies CASSFSGSGTDTQYF.

This clone was observed a single time. This chain uses TRBV7-8 with TRBJ1-2; 8 bases line up with TRBD1. V lost 0 bases, J lost 4 bases, and 1 base stayed unmatched. The CDR3 spans 14 residues. Germline lookup yields CDR1 SGHVS and CDR2 FQNEAQ. CDR3 protein: CASSLADRGYGYTF. CDR3 nucleotide sequence: TGTGCCAGCAGCTTAGCAGACAGGGGCTATGGCTACACCTTC.

The chain is built from TRBV5-6 and TRBJ2-6; 9 bases align to TRBD1. Losses at the gene ends were 3 bases for V and 2 bases for J; bases not matched to a gene: 3. Germline V gene sequence: CDR1 SGHDT, CDR2 YYEEEE. The CDR3 covers 16 residues. CDR3 amino acids: CASSWGDRAGANVLTF. The CDR3 DNA reads as TGTGCCAGCAGCTGGGGGGACAGGGCTGGGGCCAACGTCCTGACTTTC.

J is TRBJ2-7 and V is TRBV7-3; TRBD2 agrees at 11 bases. The J segment lost 3 bases and the V segment lost 11 bases, leaving 12 bases of the junction unmatched. Germline CDR1 reads SGHTA; CDR2 reads FQGTGA. CDR3 length: 15 residues. CDR3 in DNA: TGTGCCGGGGGGGGAACTAGCGGGAGACTCTACGAGCAGTACTTC. It yields the protein CAGGGTSGRLYEQYF.

This sequence joins TRBV28 and TRBJ2-3; the D gene is possibly TRBD1 (6 bases). CDR1 and CDR2 from the germline V gene are MDHEN and SYDVKM. V was clipped by 3 bases and J by 3 bases, with 10 bases between them. The CDR3 covers 14 residues. CDR3: CASSFQGRTDTQYF. In nucleotides, the CDR3 is TGTGCCAGCAGTTTTCAGGGGCGTACAGATACGCAGTATTTT.

This clone was observed once. This chain connects TRBV7-2 to TRBJ2-5; 8 nucleotides align to TRBD2. The length of the CDR3 is 15 residues. Unmatched junction bases numbered 7, after V lost 2 bases and J lost 5 bases. CDR1 is SGHTA, CDR2 FQGNSA, per germline. The CDR3 loop is CASSLSGLGGETQYF. The CDR3 DNA reads TGTGCCAGCAGCTTATCGGGACTAGGAGGGGAGACCCAGTACTTC.

This chain joins TRBV28 and TRBJ2-1, with 12 positions matching TRBD1. Trimming at V came to 3 bases and at J to 6 bases, leaving 3 bases not matched to a gene. Per germline, CDR1 MDHEN and CDR2 SYDVKM. The CDR3 runs 15 residues. DNA of the CDR3: TGTGCCAGCAGTTTGGGACAGGGGGCACGCAATGAGCAGTTCTTC. This gives the protein CASSLGQGARNEQFF.

This rearrangement joins TRBV20-1 to TRBJ1-2, with D perhaps matching TRBD1 (6 bases). Germline CDR1 is DFQATT and CDR2 is SNEGSKA (reference sequence). Deletions cut 1 base from V and 11 bases from J, with 11 bases between. The CDR3 is 11 amino acids. The CDR3 nucleotides read TGCAGTGCTAGAGTGCCCAGGGGATACACCTTC. Its translation is CSARVPRGYTF.